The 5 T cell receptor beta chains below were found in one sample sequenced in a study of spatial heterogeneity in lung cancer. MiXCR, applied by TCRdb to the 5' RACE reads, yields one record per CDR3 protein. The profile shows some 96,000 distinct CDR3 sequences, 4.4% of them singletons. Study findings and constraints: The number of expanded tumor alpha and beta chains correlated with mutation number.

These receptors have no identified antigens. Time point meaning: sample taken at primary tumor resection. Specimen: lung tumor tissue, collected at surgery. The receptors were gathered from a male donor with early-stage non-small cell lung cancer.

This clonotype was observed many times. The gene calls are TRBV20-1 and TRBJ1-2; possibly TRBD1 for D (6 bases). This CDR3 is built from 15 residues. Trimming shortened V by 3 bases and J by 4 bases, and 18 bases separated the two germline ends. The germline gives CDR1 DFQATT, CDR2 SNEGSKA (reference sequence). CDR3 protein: CSASSLGQTSYGYTF. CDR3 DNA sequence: TGCAGTGCTAGTTCATTAGGACAGACGTCCTATGGCTACACCTTC.

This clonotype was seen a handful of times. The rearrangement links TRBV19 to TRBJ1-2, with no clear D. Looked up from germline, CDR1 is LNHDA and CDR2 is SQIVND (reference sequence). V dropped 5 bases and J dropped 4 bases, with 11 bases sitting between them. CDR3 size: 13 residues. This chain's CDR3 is CASSVDRSYGYTF. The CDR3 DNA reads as TGTGCCAGTAGTGTTGACCGATCCTATGGCTACACCTTC.

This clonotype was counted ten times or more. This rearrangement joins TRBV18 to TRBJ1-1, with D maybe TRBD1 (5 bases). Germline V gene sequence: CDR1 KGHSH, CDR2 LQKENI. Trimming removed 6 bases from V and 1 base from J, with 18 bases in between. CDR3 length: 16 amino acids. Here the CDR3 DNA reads TGTGCCAGCTCTGAAGGGGTCGGGACGGAGAACACTGAAGCTTTCTTT. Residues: CASSEGVGTENTEAFF.

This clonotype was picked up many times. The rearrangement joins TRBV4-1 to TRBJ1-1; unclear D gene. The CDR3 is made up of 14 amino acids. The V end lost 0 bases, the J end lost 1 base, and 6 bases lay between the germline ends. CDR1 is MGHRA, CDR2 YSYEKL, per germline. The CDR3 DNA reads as TGCGCCAGCAGCCAAGATAGGACGAACACTGAAGCTTTCTTT. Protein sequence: CASSQDRTNTEAFF.

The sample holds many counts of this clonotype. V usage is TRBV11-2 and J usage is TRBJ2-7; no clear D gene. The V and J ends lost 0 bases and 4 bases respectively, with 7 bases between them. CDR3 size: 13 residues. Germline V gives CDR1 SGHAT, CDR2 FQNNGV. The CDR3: CASSLELGYEQYF. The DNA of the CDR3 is TGTGCCAGCAGCTTAGAGTTGGGTTACGAGCAGTACTTC.